This T cell receptor beta chain was identified during a study of blood T cell repertoires in COVID-19. Study context: Samples came from the United States, Italy and Spain, spanning acute and convalescent COVID-19.

Clones were read by immunoSEQ multiplex PCR, and TCRdb kept only the in-frame ones, dropping some. The table lists 120,000 to 150,000 clones, roughly 80% of them singletons, with 4.5% to 6% in the top ten. This clone was observed a handful of times. Germline V gene sequence: CDR1 MGHRA, CDR2 YSYEKL. J lost 7 bases, V lost 4 bases, and 8 bases had no gene match. CDR3 size: 16 residues. Material: PBMCs or T cells enriched from blood (not recorded which). This chain joins TRBV4-1 and TRBJ1-6; TRBD1 aligns across 9 bases. This sequence was found in a man aged 35 to 55 with acute COVID-19. The CDR3 DNA reads as TGCGCCAGCAGCCGGACCCGGGACAGGGAGAATTCACCCCTCCACTTT. Translated, it gives CASSRTRDRENSPLHF.